The 23 T cell receptor beta chains below all came from one sample that was sequenced in a study of Ad26.COV2.S vaccination and SARS-CoV-2 variants. Repertoires were generated with immunoSEQ multiplex PCR, while TCRdb's copy carries only in-frame clones and drops some. The table has around 300,000 clones, approximately 86% seen once; the top ten hold roughly 10%. Treatment of the sample: roughly 19 received Ad26.COV2.S at low or high dose, single or two shots; about 5 received placebo; per-sample allocation not given. Samples analyzed were those drawn on day 63 after the first vaccine or placebo injection. This specimen consisted of peripheral blood, obtained in a trial of Ad26.COV2.S vaccine versus placebo. All receptors come from a person between 18 and 59 years old who received the Ad26.COV2.S COVID-19 vaccine or a placebo.

The V gene is TRBV12-3 or TRBV12-4, the J gene TRBJ1-1, with D unclear. CDR3 length: 12 residues. Trimming took 3 bases from V and 1 from J, leaving 3 bases between them. The chain's CDR3 is CASSLENTEAFF. The CDR3 region has the DNA TGTGCCAGCAGTTTGGAGAACACTGAAGCTTTCTTT.

This clone has only one observation. This chain links TRBV10-3 with TRBJ2-5; 15 bases are a match to TRBD2. V gave up 6 bases and J gave up 4 bases; unmatched junction bases: 3. Germline CDR1 reads ENHRY; CDR2 reads SYGVKD. The CDR3 is made up of 15 amino acids. The CDR3 DNA reads TGTGCCATCAGCCCGGGACTAGCGGGAGGAGAGACCCAGTACTTC. Its translation is CAISPGLAGGETQYF.

This chain links TRBV19 with TRBJ2-7; 7 bases are a match to TRBD2. The V segment lost 3 bases and the J segment 2 bases; nucleotides outside the gene matches: 7. Germline CDR1 reads LNHDA; CDR2 reads SQIVND (reference sequence). The CDR3 spans 15 residues. DNA of the CDR3: TGTGCCAGTAGTATCTCGGCTAGCGGAGCCTACGAGCAGTACTTC. Encoded protein: CASSISASGAYEQYF.

The chain uses TRBV29-1 and TRBJ2-2, with D tentatively TRBD1 (6 bases). V shed 5 bases and J shed 3 bases, with 7 bases lying between them. This CDR3 region has 12 residues. CDR1 and CDR2 (germline): SQVTM, ANQGSEA. The CDR3: CSVTGYTGELFF. CDR3 nucleotides: TGCAGCGTTACAGGGTACACCGGGGAGCTGTTTTTT.

This chain links TRBV28 with TRBJ2-7; D perhaps matches TRBD2 (5 bases). The V end was cut by 0 bases, the J end by 5 bases, with 8 bases between. The CDR3 has 13 amino acids. The V gene's germline CDR1 is MDHEN and CDR2 SYDVKM. The CDR3 protein is CASSLWVGDEQYF. As DNA, the CDR3 is TGTGCCAGCAGTTTATGGGTCGGGGACGAGCAGTACTTC. The full variable domain, in which reference TRBV28 and TRBJ2-7 provide the parts outside the CDR3, is DVKVTQSSRYLVKRTGEKVFLECVQDMDHENMFWYRQDPGLGLRLIYFSYDVKMKEKGDIPEGYSVSREKKERFSLILESASTNQTSMYLCASSLWVGDEQYFGPGTRLTVT.

The J gene is TRBJ1-1, the V gene TRBV7-2; a possible D gene is TRBD1 (5 bases). The germline V gene encodes CDR1 SGHTA and CDR2 FQGNSA. This CDR3 has 14 amino acids. The ends were cut back, 4 bases at V and 1 base at J, with 10 bases in the middle. The CDR3 region is CASSSQATNTEAFF. CDR3 in DNA: TGTGCCAGCAGCTCACAGGCAACGAACACTGAAGCTTTCTTT.

V usage is TRBV19 and J usage is TRBJ1-2; the D is unclear. Germline loops: CDR1 LNHDA, CDR2 SQIVND (reference sequence). V lost 3 bases and J lost 8, with 10 bases in between. The CDR3 is made up of 12 amino acids. The CDR3 region is CASSISSFGYTF. Here the CDR3 DNA reads TGTGCCAGTAGTATCTCCTCGTTCGGCTACACCTTC.

The chain has TRBV6-5 and TRBJ2-2; a weak D match, TRBD2 (6 bases). The CDR3 is 14 residues long. The germline V and J ends were trimmed by 11 bases and 1 base, with 14 bases remaining between them. The germline V gene has CDR1 MNHEY and CDR2 SVGAGI. This chain's CDR3 is CAGHRDWNTGELFF. Written as DNA, the CDR3 is TGTGCCGGACACCGGGACTGGAACACCGGGGAGCTGTTTTTT.

The chain combines TRBV4-2 with TRBJ1-1; 8 positions match TRBD1. V lost 0 bases and J lost 2; bases outside the gene matches: 14. The CDR3 totals 19 residues. In germline, CDR1 is LGHNA, CDR2 YNFKEQ. The CDR3 here is CASSQDLTGTGNFNTEAFF. The CDR3 bases are TGTGCCAGCAGCCAAGACCTAACCGGGACAGGTAATTTTAACACTGAAGCTTTCTTT.

This chain connects TRBV19 to TRBJ2-3; D is unresolved. This CDR3 is built from 12 residues. The V end lost 1 base, the J end lost 5 bases, and 4 bases lay between the germline ends. Germline CDR1 LNHDA, CDR2 SQIVND (reference sequence). The CDR3 loop reads CASSIGGDTQYF. The CDR3 DNA reads TGTGCCAGTAGTATAGGAGGAGATACGCAGTATTTT.

V usage is TRBV7-9 and J usage is TRBJ1-1; tentative D call: TRBD1 (5 bases). CDR1 is SEHNR and CDR2 is FQNEAQ in the germline V gene (reference sequence). The CDR3 covers 18 residues. V gave up 6 bases and J gave up 0 bases, with 23 bases separating them. CDR3 sequence reads: CASRPMLGTSFMNTEAFF. CDR3 bases: TGTGCCAGCAGACCGATGCTCGGGACTTCCTTTATGAACACTGAAGCTTTCTTT.

The chain carries TRBV5-4 and TRBJ2-5; 9 bases agree with TRBD2. CDR1 and CDR2 from the germline V gene are SGHNT and YYREEE (reference sequence). The V segment lost 0 bases and the J segment 0 bases; nucleotides outside the gene matches: 3. The length of the CDR3 is 16 residues. The CDR3 DNA follows: TGTGCCAGCAGCTTGGTGGCTAGCGGGGACCAAGAGACCCAGTACTTC. Encoded protein: CASSLVASGDQETQYF.

V usage is TRBV29-1 and J usage is TRBJ2-2; D is undetermined. Between the trimmed V and J ends, which lost 2 bases and 2 bases, there was a span of 3 bases. Germline V gene data show CDR1 as SQVTM and CDR2 as ANQGSEA. The CDR3 loop spans 12 amino acids. CDR3: CSVEKNTGELFF. CDR3 sequence (DNA): TGCAGCGTTGAAAAAAACACCGGGGAGCTGTTTTTT.

This chain uses TRBV6-5 with TRBJ1-2, with 7 bases fitting TRBD1. V lost 5 bases to trimming and J lost 6 bases; unmatched junction nucleotides: 12. The CDR3 extends over 15 amino acids. Germline V gene data show CDR1 as MNHEY and CDR2 as SVGAGI. Here the CDR3 DNA reads TGTGCCAGCAGTCGAGTCGCTTCCGGGACAGATGGCTACACCTTC. Protein product: CASSRVASGTDGYTF.

The chain links TRBV30 to TRBJ2-7, with D maybe TRBD1 (6 bases). CDR3 length equals 12 residues. Trimming removed 6 bases from V and 0 bases from J, with 9 bases in between. Per the germline V gene, CDR1 is GTSNPN and CDR2 is SVGIG (reference sequence). The CDR3 spells CACQGISYEQYF. In DNA form, the CDR3 reads TGTGCCTGTCAGGGGATCTCCTACGAGCAGTACTTC.

The chain joins TRBV19 to TRBJ2-1; TRBD2 agrees at 9 bases. With 0 bases clipped from V and 6 bases from J, the junction kept 3 bases outside the gene matches. In germline, CDR1 is LNHDA, CDR2 SQIVND (reference sequence). CDR3 length: 15 residues. CDR3 protein: CASSIDAGGPNEQFF. The DNA for the CDR3 is TGTGCCAGTAGTATAGATGCGGGGGGGCCCAATGAGCAGTTCTTC.

This chain joins TRBV30 and TRBJ2-3; TRBD2 matches 12 bases. CDR3 length: 16 residues. Trimming at V came to 1 base and at J to 2 bases, leaving 4 bases not matched to a gene. Germline assignment: CDR1 GTSNPN and CDR2 SVGIG (reference sequence). CDR3 in amino acids: CAWSAGLAGPTDTQYF. For the CDR3, the DNA is TGTGCCTGGAGTGCGGGACTAGCGGGTCCCACAGATACGCAGTATTTT.

This chain links TRBV3-1 (or the pseudogene TRBV3-2) with TRBJ1-1; weak D call: TRBD1 (5 bases). Germline V lookup: CDR1 LGHDT, CDR2 YNNKEL (reference sequence). The V gene lost 8 bases and the J gene lost 5 bases, with 15 bases spanning the gap. The CDR3 has 13 residues. The CDR3 reads CASGGEVMTEAFF. The CDR3 DNA reads TGTGCCAGCGGGGGAGAGGTGATGACTGAAGCTTTCTTT.

CDR3 nucleotide sequence: TGTGCCAGCATGTCAGCCGGGACTAGTAGAGAGACCCAGTACTTC. Its protein product is CASMSAGTSRETQYF. This chain uses TRBV27 with TRBJ2-5; 8 bases are shared with TRBD2. V dropped 7 bases and J dropped 4; count of bases not matched to a gene: 11. The CDR3 is 15 residues long. Germline CDR1 reads MNHEY; CDR2 reads SMNVEV (reference sequence).

This clone was picked up one time. The chain joins TRBV2 to TRBJ1-6, with D tentatively TRBD1 (5 bases). Trimming took 8 bases from V and 3 from J, leaving 14 bases between them. Germline assignment: CDR1 SNHLY and CDR2 FYNNEI. This CDR3 region has 15 residues. The CDR3 sequence is CASGTLQDYNSPLHF. The CDR3 DNA sequence: TGTGCCAGCGGAACCCTACAGGACTATAATTCACCCCTCCACTTT.

J is TRBJ2-1 and V is TRBV4-1; 9 positions match TRBD1. Germline lookup yields CDR1 MGHRA and CDR2 YSYEKL. Trimming removed 1 base from V and 2 bases from J; junction bases left unmatched: 9. The CDR3 runs 18 residues. The CDR3 loop is CASSQATGTGQPYNEQFF. The DNA of the CDR3 is TGCGCCAGCAGCCAAGCCACCGGGACAGGGCAACCCTACAATGAGCAGTTCTTC.

The chain joins TRBV4-3 to TRBJ1-4; D not resolved. V dropped 1 base and J dropped 5 bases, with 11 bases sitting between them. Germline V gene lookup returns CDR1 LGHNA and CDR2 YSLEER. This CDR3 has 15 amino acids. CDR3 nucleotide sequence: TGCGCCAGCAGCCAAGGGTGGCAGGAGAATGAAAAACTGTTTTTT. Its translation: CASSQGWQENEKLFF.

This rearrangement joins TRBV7-2 to TRBJ1-5; D is undetermined. This CDR3 comprises 14 residues. The germline V gene has CDR1 SGHTA and CDR2 FQGNSA. Trimming pared 1 base from V and 1 base from J, leaving 5 bases between. The CDR3 nucleotides read TGTGCCAGCAGCTTAGTCAGGAGCAATCAGCCCCAGCATTTT. It translates to CASSLVRSNQPQHF.